This entry describes one TCR beta chain. Time point defined: week 3, after first cycle of checkpoint inhibitor. The repertoire was sequenced with immunoSEQ multiplex PCR; TCRdb's copy has only in-frame clones and lacks some. The sample lists 10,000 to 12,000 clones, around 87% occurring once. The data are from a study of blood T cell dynamics during melanoma immunotherapy. This TCR came from a human donor with melanoma. The source was blood, collected from a patient treated with checkpoint blockade.

The chain's CDR3 is CASSGVNTGELFF. DNA of the CDR3: TGTGCCAGCAGTGGGGTGAACACCGGGGAGCTGTTTTTT. The chain joins TRBV6-5 to TRBJ2-2, with unresolved D. V lost 5 bases and J lost 1, with 5 bases in between. CDR1 and CDR2 from the germline V gene are MNHEY and SVGAGI. The CDR3 covers 13 residues.